The sequence of this TCR beta chain was determined in a study of T cells in localized non-small cell lung cancer. Study conclusions and caveats: Only one tumor region was sequenced, so heterogeneity remains possible. In uninvolved adjacent lung, T cell clonality reached its highest value, exceeding tumor. Adjacent lung exhibited a median of about 50 among the 100 most abundant tumor clones. Longer overall survival was seen with higher T cell density measured in blood.

CDR3 length: 14 residues. Trimming took 3 bases from V and 8 from J, leaving 17 bases between them. Germline V lookup: CDR1 SGHRS, CDR2 YFSETQ. About this clone: Its antigen is currently unknown.

TCRdb's table, derived via immunoSEQ multiplex PCR, lists solely in-frame clones and lacks some. The sample records about 35,000 clones, roughly 90% being singletons. The sample consisted of peripheral blood, taken before any cancer treatment. The chain couples TRBV5-1 to TRBJ1-2; D uncertain. This receptor was taken from a female donor aged 60 or older with stage I lung adenocarcinoma. For the CDR3, the DNA is TGCGCCAGCAGCTCTGGTCCAGATCGGGTCGGCTACACCTTC. Its protein is CASSSGPDRVGYTF.